This T cell receptor beta chain was captured by sequencing in a study of post-analysis software for immune sequencing data. Study-level results: Patients showed TRBV5-6, TRBV5-1 and TRBV20-1 among five TRBV segments more frequent than in controls. Normalized Chao1 diversity in multiple sclerosis patients fell significantly below that of controls. Samples made in the same batch grouped tightly together by F measure.

The TCR beta cDNA libraries contained unique molecular identifiers. T cells, 1 to 10 million of them, yielded hundreds of thousands of cDNA molecules. TCRdb recomputed calls from the PCR reads with MiXCR, one row per CDR3 protein. Of 800,000 to 950,000 distinct CDR3 sequences detected, around 50% appear once; the ten largest clones hold 4% to 5.5%. This clonotype was observed a handful of times. What it recognizes is unknown. The CDR3 totals 15 residues. Germline V gene lookup returns CDR1 SGHRS and CDR2 YFSETQ. J gave up 2 bases and V 0 bases, and 4 bases lay outside the gene matches. The receptor comes from a girl aged 5-17 years with multiple sclerosis. The sample consisted of blood. The chain is built from TRBV5-1 and TRBJ2-5; 7 bases match TRBD2. Written as DNA, the CDR3 is TGCGCCAGCAGCTTGGCGCTAGCGGCACAAGAGACCCAGTACTTC. Amino acids: CASSLALAAQETQYF.